The source of this TCR beta chain is a study of blood T cell repertoires in COVID-19. As originally analysed: Amplification with reference gene primers provided the estimates of nucleated cell counts. The repertoire was sequenced with immunoSEQ multiplex PCR; TCRdb's copy has only in-frame clones and lacks some. V, J and clone size derive from that table, while D and trimming were established from the DNA sequence. The sample yields more than 150,000 clones, approximately 80% seen once. Cohort allocation depended upon clinical history that participants reported. Recovered status applied to Cohort 3 donors who had two consecutive negative PCRs. It also applied to those with clearance or with symptom resolution. This clone has more than one count but fewer than ten. In germline, CDR1 is SGHNT, CDR2 YYREEE (reference sequence). With 4 bases removed from V and 2 bases from J, the gap between germline ends came to 12 bases. This CDR3 spans 15 amino acids.

The sequencing input was PBMCs or T cells enriched from blood (not recorded which). This rearrangement joins TRBV5-4 to TRBJ1-4, with D possibly matching TRBD1 (5 bases). This receptor was obtained from a woman aged 45-65 years who had recovered from COVID-19. The CDR3 sequence is CASSRGGTTNEKLFF. The CDR3 DNA reads as TGTGCCAGCAGCCGCGGGGGGACTACTAATGAAAAACTGTTTTTT.